This T cell receptor beta chain came from a study of cytomegalovirus exposure and HLA in healthy donors. The PCR employed 60 Vbeta primers together with 13 Jbeta primers. Here immunoSEQ multiplex PCR was the method, and the copy in TCRdb shows in-frame clones only, minus some. The data hold approximately 200,000 clones, with around 75% observed a single time. Germline lookup yields CDR1 SGHNT and CDR2 YYREEE (reference sequence). This CDR3 comprises 15 residues. V lost 4 bases and J 8 bases, leaving 19 bases between the germline ends. Sample: PBMCs. The chain is built from TRBV5-4 and TRBJ2-1, with TRBD2 as a possible D gene (6 bases). This sequence originates from a woman in her twenties or thirties in good health and CMV-seropositive. The CDR3 nucleotides read TGTGCCAGCAGCCCCAGCAGGGCGGGATTGTATGAGCAGTTCTTC. This gives the protein CASSPSRAGLYEQFF.